The 5 T cell receptor beta chains reported below all come from one sample, sequenced in a study of blood T cells in healthy people across ages. With a J-beta primer mix and a sample-barcoded 5' primer, a second PCR ran roughly 6 to 11 cycles. One entry per CDR3 protein results from TCRdb running MiXCR on the 5' RACE reads. Of about 1,600,000 distinct CDR3 sequences in the sample, roughly 40% were seen once. Sequencing input: blood. The receptors were sampled from a woman in her late teens or twenties in good health.

The chain is built from TRBV20-1 and TRBJ2-2; a possible D gene is TRBD1 (6 bases). Germline loops: CDR1 DFQATT, CDR2 SNEGSKA (reference sequence). The CDR3 extends over 14 amino acids. The V end was cut by 6 bases, the J end by 2 bases, with 13 bases between. The CDR3: CSAPSGANTGELFF. CDR3 bases: TGCAGTGCCCCGTCAGGGGCTAACACCGGGGAGCTGTTTTTT.

Notes on this clonotype: The junction departs from germline at one end; a sequencing error may be responsible. The DNA of the CDR3 is TGCGCCGGCAGCTTGTCAACATATGGAAAAAATGAGCAGTTCTTC. This translates into CAGSLSTYGKNEQFF. This rearrangement joins TRBV5-1 to TRBJ2-1; D is uncertain. CDR3 length: 15 amino acids. CDR1 and CDR2 (germline): SGHRS, YFSETQ.

This clonotype was picked up a small number of times. The chain links TRBV6-1 to TRBJ1-5, with D hard to call. CDR3 length: 15 residues. The germline CDR1 and CDR2 sequences are MNHNS and SASEGT. V was trimmed by 3 bases and J by 0 bases, leaving 9 bases between them. The CDR3 region is CASSDAEYSNQPQHF. In DNA, the CDR3 is TGTGCCAGCAGTGACGCGGAGTATAGCAATCAGCCCCAGCATTTT.

The CDR3 reads CSASGLAGVGNPDTQYF. DNA for the CDR3: TGCAGTGCGAGCGGGCTAGCGGGTGTGGGTAATCCAGATACGCAGTATTTT. The chain employs TRBV20-1 and TRBJ2-3, with 8 bases matching TRBD2. V was pared by 6 bases and J by 4 bases, with 18 bases of the junction left unmatched. From germline, CDR1 is DFQATT and CDR2 SNEGSKA (reference sequence). The CDR3 spans 17 residues.

The chain links TRBV27 to TRBJ1-5; the D gene is possibly TRBD1 (6 bases). Germline V gene lookup returns CDR1 MNHEY and CDR2 SMNVEV (reference sequence). The CDR3 sequence is 15 residues long. V was pared by 3 bases and J by 5 bases, with 14 bases between. CDR3 sequence: CASSFSSGGHQPQHF. CDR3 DNA: TGTGCCAGCAGTTTCTCTTCGGGGGGCCATCAGCCCCAGCATTTT.